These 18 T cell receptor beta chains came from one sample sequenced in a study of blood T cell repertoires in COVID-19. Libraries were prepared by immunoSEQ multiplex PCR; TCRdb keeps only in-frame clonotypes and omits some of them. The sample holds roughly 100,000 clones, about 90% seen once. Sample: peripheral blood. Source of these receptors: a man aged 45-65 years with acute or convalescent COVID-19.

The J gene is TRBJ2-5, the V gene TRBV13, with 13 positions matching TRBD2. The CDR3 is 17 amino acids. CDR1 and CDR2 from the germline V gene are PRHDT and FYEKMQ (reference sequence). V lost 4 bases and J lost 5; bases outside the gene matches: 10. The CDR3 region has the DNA TGTGCCAGCAGCTCCCTACGACTAGCGGGGGGCGAGGAGACCCAGTACTTC. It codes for CASSSLRLAGGEETQYF.

CDR3 in DNA: TGTGCCAGCAGTAGGGACAGGGGGCGTACTGAAGCTTTCTTT. Translating it yields CASSRDRGRTEAFF. V is TRBV6-2 or TRBV6-3 and J is TRBJ1-1, with 12 bases lining up with TRBD1. The ends lost 5 bases at V and 5 bases at J; junction bases unmatched: 3. The CDR3 covers 14 residues. Germline assignment: CDR1 MNHEY and CDR2 SVGEGT.

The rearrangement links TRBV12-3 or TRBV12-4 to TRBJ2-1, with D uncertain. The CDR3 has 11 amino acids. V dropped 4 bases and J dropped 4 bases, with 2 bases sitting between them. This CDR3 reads CASSSYNEQFF. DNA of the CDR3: TGTGCCAGCAGTTCTTACAATGAGCAGTTCTTC.

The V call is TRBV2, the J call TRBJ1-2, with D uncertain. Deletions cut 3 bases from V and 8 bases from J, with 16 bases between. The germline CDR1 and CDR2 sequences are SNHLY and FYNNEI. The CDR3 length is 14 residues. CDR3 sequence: CASSDARPGRGYTF. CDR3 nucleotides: TGTGCCAGCAGTGACGCTCGCCCGGGTCGGGGCTACACCTTC.

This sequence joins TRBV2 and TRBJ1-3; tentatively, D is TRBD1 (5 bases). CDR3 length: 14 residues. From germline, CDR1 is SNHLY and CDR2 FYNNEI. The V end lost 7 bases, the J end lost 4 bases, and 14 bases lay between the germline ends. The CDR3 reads CASNLGQGGNTIYF. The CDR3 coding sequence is TGTGCCAGCAACCTGGGGCAGGGAGGAAACACCATATATTTT.

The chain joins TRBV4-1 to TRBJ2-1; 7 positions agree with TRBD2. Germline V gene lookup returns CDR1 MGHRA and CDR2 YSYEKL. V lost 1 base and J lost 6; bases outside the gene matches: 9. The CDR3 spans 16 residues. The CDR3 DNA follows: TGCGCCAGCAGCCAAGTCGGACTAGTAGTTTCCAATGAGCAGTTCTTC. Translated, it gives CASSQVGLVVSNEQFF.

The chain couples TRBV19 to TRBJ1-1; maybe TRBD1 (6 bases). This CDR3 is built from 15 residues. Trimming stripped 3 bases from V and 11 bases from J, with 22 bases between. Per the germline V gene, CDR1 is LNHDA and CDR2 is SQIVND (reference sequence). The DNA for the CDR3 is TGTGCCAGTAGTATCGGTGGGGGGGGCGCGGGATTGGCTTTCTTT. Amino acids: CASSIGGGGAGLAFF.

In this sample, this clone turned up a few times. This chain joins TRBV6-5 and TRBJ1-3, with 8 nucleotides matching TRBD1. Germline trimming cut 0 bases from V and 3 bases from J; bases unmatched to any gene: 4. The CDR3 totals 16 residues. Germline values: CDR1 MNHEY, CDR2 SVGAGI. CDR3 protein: CASSYSQGASGNTIYF. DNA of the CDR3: TGTGCCAGCAGTTACTCCCAGGGGGCGAGTGGAAACACCATATATTTT.

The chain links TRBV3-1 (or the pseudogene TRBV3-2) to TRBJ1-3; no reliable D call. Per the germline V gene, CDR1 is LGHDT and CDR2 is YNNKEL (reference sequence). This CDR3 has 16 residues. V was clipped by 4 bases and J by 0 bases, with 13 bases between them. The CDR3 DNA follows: TGTGCCAGCAGCCTAAGCCGCTTAAGCTCTGGAAACACCATATATTTT. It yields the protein CASSLSRLSSGNTIYF.

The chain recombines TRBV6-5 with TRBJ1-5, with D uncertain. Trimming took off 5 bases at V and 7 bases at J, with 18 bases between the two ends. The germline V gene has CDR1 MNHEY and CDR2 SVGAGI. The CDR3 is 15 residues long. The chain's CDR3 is CASSTSLLVGQPQHF. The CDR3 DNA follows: TGTGCCAGCAGTACGAGCCTTTTGGTGGGCCAGCCCCAGCATTTT.

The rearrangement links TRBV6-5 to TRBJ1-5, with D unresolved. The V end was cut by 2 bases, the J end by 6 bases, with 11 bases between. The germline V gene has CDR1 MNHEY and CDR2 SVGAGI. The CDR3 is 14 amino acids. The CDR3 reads CASSYRIWSQPQHF. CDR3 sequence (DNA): TGTGCCAGCAGTTACCGGATTTGGAGTCAGCCCCAGCATTTT.

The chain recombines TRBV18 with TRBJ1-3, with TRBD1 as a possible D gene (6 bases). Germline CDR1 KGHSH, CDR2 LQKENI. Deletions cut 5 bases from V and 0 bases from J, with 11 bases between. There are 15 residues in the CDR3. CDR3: CASSGQLLSGNTIYF. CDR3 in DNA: TGTGCCAGCTCAGGACAGTTGCTCTCTGGAAACACCATATATTTT. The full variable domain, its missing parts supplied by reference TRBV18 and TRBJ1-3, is NAGVMQNPRHLVRRRGQEARLRCSPMKGHSHVYWYRQLPEEGLKFMVYLQKENIIDESGMPKERFSAEFPKEGPSILRIQQVVRGDSAAYFCASSGQLLSGNTIYFGEGSWLTVV.

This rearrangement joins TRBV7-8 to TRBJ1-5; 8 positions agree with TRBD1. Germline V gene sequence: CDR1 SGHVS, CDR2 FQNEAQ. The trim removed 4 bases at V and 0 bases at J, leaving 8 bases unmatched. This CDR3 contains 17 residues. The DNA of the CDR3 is TGTGCCAGCAGCTCAGGACAGGGAAGTAATAGCAATCAGCCCCAGCATTTT. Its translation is CASSSGQGSNSNQPQHF.

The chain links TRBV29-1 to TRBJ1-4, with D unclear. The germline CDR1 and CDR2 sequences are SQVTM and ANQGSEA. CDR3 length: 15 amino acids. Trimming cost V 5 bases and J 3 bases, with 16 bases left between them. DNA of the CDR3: TGCAGCGTTCGGACTCCCAATGCGGCTAATGAAAAACTGTTTTTT. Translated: CSVRTPNAANEKLFF.

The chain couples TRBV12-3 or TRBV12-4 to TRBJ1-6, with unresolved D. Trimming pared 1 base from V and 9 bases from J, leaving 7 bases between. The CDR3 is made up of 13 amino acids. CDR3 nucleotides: TGTGCCAGCAGTTTAGGGGAGGGTTCACCCCTCCACTTT. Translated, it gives CASSLGEGSPLHF.

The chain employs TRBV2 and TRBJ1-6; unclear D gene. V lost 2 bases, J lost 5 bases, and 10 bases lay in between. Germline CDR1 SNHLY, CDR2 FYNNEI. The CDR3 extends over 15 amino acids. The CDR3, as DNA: TGTGCCAGCAGTGAAAATGGGCACCATAATTCACCCCTCCACTTT. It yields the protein CASSENGHHNSPLHF.

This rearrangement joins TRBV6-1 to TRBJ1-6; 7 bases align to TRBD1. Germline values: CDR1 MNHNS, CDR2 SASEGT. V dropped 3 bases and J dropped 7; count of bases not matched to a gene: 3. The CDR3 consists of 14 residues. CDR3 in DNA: TGTGCCAGCAGTGAGGGGGACAGAAATTCACCCCTCCACTTT. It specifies CASSEGDRNSPLHF.

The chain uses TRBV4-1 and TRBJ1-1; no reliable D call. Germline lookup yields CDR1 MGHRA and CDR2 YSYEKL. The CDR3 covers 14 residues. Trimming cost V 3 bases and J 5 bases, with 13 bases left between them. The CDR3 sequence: CASSHPAGRTEAFF. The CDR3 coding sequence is TGCGCCAGCAGCCACCCCGCGGGGAGGACTGAAGCTTTCTTT.